This is a list of T cell receptor beta chains from one sample in a study of T cell repertoires in cytomegalovirus infection. TCRdb reprocessed the reads via MiXCR and lists one record per CDR3 protein. The repertoire holds approximately 500,000 distinct CDR3 sequences, with about 10% as singletons. The sequencing sample was made of PBMCs. The receptors shown here come from a human donor in good health (CMV status not recorded). Some clones in this sample may be carry-over from other donors' samples. Both conserved end residues are part of each CDR3. A D gene is named only where the DNA matches it firmly. Size tells how often a clone was seen (once, few, many) or the class of an expanded clone, and some rows leave it out.

clone size: many
V gene: TRBV6-1
J gene: TRBJ2-1
D gene: TRBD1
CDR3 protein: CASSFGQGEDNEQFF
CDR3 DNA: TGTGCCAGCAGTTTCGGACAGGGGGAAGACAATGAGCAGTTCTTC

clone size: few
V gene: TRBV20-1
J gene: TRBJ2-3
D gene: NA
CDR3 protein: CSARDGGGSTDTQYF
CDR3 DNA: TGCAGTGCTAGAGATGGTGGGGGGAGCACAGATACGCAGTATTTT

clone size: few
V gene: TRBV7-8
J gene: TRBJ1-1
D gene: TRBD1
CDR3 protein: CASSLVGQGRTEAFF
CDR3 DNA: TGTGCCAGCAGCTTAGTGGGACAGGGACGAACTGAAGCTTTCTTT

clone size: once
V gene: TRBV24-1
J gene: TRBJ2-1
D gene: TRBD2
CDR3 protein: CATSDVAGASGEQFF
CDR3 DNA: TGTGCCACCAGTGACGTAGCGGGAGCAAGCGGTGAGCAGTTCTTC

clone size: few
V gene: TRBV20-1
J gene: TRBJ1-1
D gene: NA
CDR3 protein: CSARGELEAFF
CDR3 DNA: TGCAGTGCTAGAGGCGAACTTGAAGCTTTCTTT

clone size: few
V gene: TRBV7-3
J gene: TRBJ2-1
D gene: TRBD2
CDR3 protein: CASSSGLAGNIEQFF
CDR3 DNA: TGTGCCAGCAGCTCGGGACTAGCGGGAAACATTGAGCAGTTCTTC

clone size: few
V gene: TRBV27
J gene: TRBJ1-2
D gene: NA
CDR3 protein: CASSLDAYYGYTF
CDR3 DNA: TGTGCCAGCAGTTTAGACGCCTACTATGGCTACACCTTC

clone size: few
V gene: TRBV20-1
J gene: TRBJ2-7
D gene: TRBD2
CDR3 protein: CSAREASGRVEYEQYF
CDR3 DNA: TGCAGTGCTAGAGAAGCTAGCGGGAGGGTTGAGTACGAGCAGTACTTC

clone size: many
V gene: TRBV12-3/TRBV12-4
J gene: TRBJ1-2
D gene: NA
CDR3 protein: CASSKTGTPGRSGYTF
CDR3 DNA: TGTGCCAGCAGTAAGACCGGGACCCCGGGGAGAAGTGGCTACACCTTC

clone size: many
V gene: TRBV19
J gene: TRBJ1-5
D gene: TRBD1
CDR3 protein: CASRTGQGQDSNQPQHF
CDR3 DNA: TGTGCCAGTAGGACAGGACAGGGGCAAGATAGCAATCAGCCCCAGCATTTT

clone size: few
V gene: TRBV4-1
J gene: TRBJ2-7
D gene: NA
CDR3 protein: CASSLHGRFYEQYF
CDR3 DNA: TGCGCCAGCAGCCTCCATGGTCGTTTCTACGAGCAGTACTTC

clone size: few
V gene: TRBV6-2/TRBV6-3
J gene: TRBJ1-1
D gene: NA
CDR3 protein: CASSSYGARNTEAFF
CDR3 DNA: TGTGCCAGCAGTTCCTACGGGGCGAGGAACACTGAAGCTTTCTTT

clone size: many
V gene: TRBV7-2
J gene: TRBJ2-3
D gene: NA
CDR3 protein: CASSSDGADTQYF
CDR3 DNA: TGTGCCAGCAGTTCGGACGGGGCCGATACGCAGTATTTT

clone size: NA
V gene: TRBV3-1
J gene: TRBJ1-3
D gene: NA
CDR3 protein: CASSQDRYSGNTIYF
CDR3 DNA: TGTGCCAGCAGCCAAGACAGGTACTCTGGAAACACCATATATTTT

clone size: many
V gene: TRBV7-2
J gene: TRBJ1-1
D gene: NA
CDR3 protein: CASSPRTGTVNTEAFF
CDR3 DNA: TGTGCCAGCAGCCCAAGAACCGGGACGGTGAACACTGAAGCTTTCTTT

clone size: NA
V gene: TRBV6-1
J gene: TRBJ2-5
D gene: NA
CDR3 protein: CASSEAGVGRSGETQYF
CDR3 DNA: TGTGCCAGCAGTGAAGCTGGCGTAGGCAGATCAGGCGAGACCCAGTACTTC

clone size: NA
V gene: TRBV28
J gene: TRBJ2-7
D gene: NA
CDR3 protein: CASSLTVSHYEQYF
CDR3 DNA: TGTGCCAGCAGTTTAACGGTCTCCCATTACGAGCAGTACTTC

clone size: few
V gene: TRBV24-1
J gene: TRBJ2-3
D gene: NA
CDR3 protein: CATSGAWDKSTDTQYF
CDR3 DNA: TGTGCCACCAGTGGCGCATGGGACAAGAGCACAGATACGCAGTATTTT

clone size: many
V gene: TRBV19
J gene: TRBJ2-2
D gene: NA
CDR3 protein: CASSWQSYTGELFF
CDR3 DNA: TGTGCCAGTAGTTGGCAGTCGTACACCGGGGAGCTGTTTTTT

clone size: few
V gene: TRBV2
J gene: TRBJ2-2
D gene: NA
CDR3 protein: CASSVEGLNTGELFF
CDR3 DNA: TGTGCCAGCAGTGTCGAGGGTTTAAACACCGGGGAGCTGTTTTTT

clone size: few
V gene: TRBV5-4
J gene: TRBJ1-1
D gene: TRBD1
CDR3 protein: CASSARQGQGGRDAEAFF
CDR3 DNA: TGTGCCAGCAGCGCCCGCCAGGGACAGGGTGGACGAGATGCTGAAGCTTTCTTT

clone size: many
V gene: TRBV10-3
J gene: TRBJ1-2
D gene: TRBD1
CDR3 protein: CAIRGGQEPNYGYTF
CDR3 DNA: TGTGCCATCAGGGGTGGACAGGAGCCTAACTATGGCTACACCTTC

clone size: few
V gene: TRBV10-3
J gene: TRBJ2-1
D gene: TRBD2
CDR3 protein: CAIRTSGSYNEQFF
CDR3 DNA: TGTGCCATACGGACTAGCGGGAGTTACAATGAGCAGTTCTTC

clone size: NA
V gene: TRBV12-3/TRBV12-4
J gene: TRBJ1-1
D gene: TRBD1
CDR3 protein: CASSLGQGITNTEAFF
CDR3 DNA: TGTGCCAGCAGTCTAGGACAGGGTATTACGAACACTGAAGCTTTCTTT

clone size: many
V gene: TRBV7-2
J gene: TRBJ2-1
D gene: TRBD1
CDR3 protein: CASSSDRGIYEQFF
CDR3 DNA: TGTGCCAGCAGCTCGGACAGGGGAATCTATGAGCAGTTCTTC

clone size: many
V gene: TRBV19
J gene: TRBJ2-1
D gene: TRBD2
CDR3 protein: CASRTRSGGTTVNEQFF
CDR3 DNA: TGTGCCAGCAGAACGCGGTCGGGGGGGACAACGGTCAATGAGCAGTTCTTC

clone size: few
V gene: TRBV6-1
J gene: TRBJ1-1
D gene: TRBD1
CDR3 protein: CASTEQGASGNTEAFF
CDR3 DNA: TGTGCCAGCACCGAACAGGGGGCGTCGGGAAACACTGAAGCTTTCTTT

clone size: many
V gene: TRBV28
J gene: TRBJ1-2
D gene: NA
CDR3 protein: CASSFQGGRGYGYTF
CDR3 DNA: TGTGCCAGCAGTTTTCAAGGGGGAAGGGGCTATGGCTACACCTTC

clone size: once
V gene: TRBV15
J gene: TRBJ1-1
D gene: TRBD1
CDR3 protein: CATSSGGERTEAFF
CDR3 DNA: TGTGCCACCAGCTCAGGGGGGGAGAGGACTGAAGCTTTCTTT

clone size: many
V gene: TRBV4-2
J gene: TRBJ2-1
D gene: NA
CDR3 protein: CASSHLTSYNEQFF
CDR3 DNA: TGTGCCAGCAGCCATCTAACCTCCTACAATGAGCAGTTCTTC

clone size: many
V gene: TRBV6-5
J gene: TRBJ2-2
D gene: NA
CDR3 protein: CASSYIKGGTGELFF
CDR3 DNA: TGTGCCAGCAGTTACATAAAGGGTGGGACCGGGGAGCTGTTTTTT

clone size: many
V gene: TRBV4-1
J gene: TRBJ1-5
D gene: NA
CDR3 protein: CASSQGGRQPQHF
CDR3 DNA: TGCGCCAGCAGCCAAGGAGGTAGACAGCCCCAGCATTTT

clone size: NA
V gene: TRBV5-1
J gene: TRBJ1-2
D gene: NA
CDR3 protein: CASSKVGGYGYTF
CDR3 DNA: TGCGCCAGCAGCAAGGTTGGGGGCTATGGCTACACCTTC

clone size: many
V gene: TRBV7-9
J gene: TRBJ2-2
D gene: NA
CDR3 protein: CASSLQSSHSGELFF
CDR3 DNA: TGTGCCAGCAGCTTGCAGTCTAGTCATTCCGGGGAGCTGTTTTTT

clone size: few
V gene: TRBV19
J gene: TRBJ2-1
D gene: NA
CDR3 protein: CASSTPEDQNYNEQFF
CDR3 DNA: TGTGCCAGTAGTACCCCTGAAGACCAAAACTACAATGAGCAGTTCTTC

clone size: many
V gene: TRBV5-1
J gene: TRBJ1-1
D gene: NA
CDR3 protein: CASYNWAVNTEAFF
CDR3 DNA: TGCGCCAGCTACAACTGGGCCGTTAACACTGAAGCTTTCTTT

clone size: NA
V gene: TRBV28
J gene: TRBJ2-6
D gene: NA
CDR3 protein: CASAQGGANVLTF
CDR3 DNA: TGTGCCAGCGCGCAGGGGGGGGCCAACGTCCTGACTTTC

clone size: many
V gene: TRBV11-2
J gene: TRBJ2-5
D gene: NA
CDR3 protein: CASSLSLQETQYF
CDR3 DNA: TGTGCCAGCAGCTTAAGTTTACAAGAGACCCAGTACTTC

clone size: many
V gene: TRBV12-3/TRBV12-4
J gene: TRBJ1-6
D gene: NA
CDR3 protein: CASSEKRWNSPLHF
CDR3 DNA: TGTGCCAGCAGCGAGAAGCGGTGGAATTCACCCCTCCACTTT

clone size: many
V gene: TRBV28
J gene: TRBJ2-1
D gene: NA
CDR3 protein: CASSLSRPPYNEQFF
CDR3 DNA: TGTGCCAGCAGTCTTAGCCGGCCGCCCTACAATGAGCAGTTCTTC

clone size: many
V gene: TRBV28
J gene: TRBJ1-1
D gene: NA
CDR3 protein: CASRGLWNTEAFF
CDR3 DNA: TGTGCCAGCAGAGGTTTATGGAACACTGAAGCTTTCTTT

clone size: many
V gene: TRBV7-2
J gene: TRBJ2-7
D gene: TRBD2
CDR3 protein: CASSLYALAGRDEQYF
CDR3 DNA: TGTGCCAGCAGCCTCTACGCACTAGCGGGTCGAGACGAGCAGTACTTC

clone size: many
V gene: TRBV10-2
J gene: TRBJ1-2
D gene: NA
CDR3 protein: CASTPSGTGYTF
CDR3 DNA: TGCGCCAGCACCCCCTCGGGGACGGGCTACACCTTC

clone size: many
V gene: TRBV6-1
J gene: TRBJ2-3
D gene: TRBD2
CDR3 protein: CASSNRGSGGPTDTQYF
CDR3 DNA: TGTGCCAGCAGTAACCGAGGGAGCGGGGGCCCCACAGATACGCAGTATTTT

clone size: many
V gene: TRBV2
J gene: TRBJ2-7
D gene: NA
CDR3 protein: CASSSTVSYEQYF
CDR3 DNA: TGTGCCAGCAGCTCTACTGTCTCCTACGAGCAGTACTTC

clone size: many
V gene: TRBV11-2
J gene: TRBJ2-1
D gene: TRBD2
CDR3 protein: CASSLDLGSGSSNEQFF
CDR3 DNA: TGTGCCAGCAGCTTAGATCTGGGGAGCGGGAGTTCCAATGAGCAGTTCTTC

clone size: many
V gene: TRBV3-1
J gene: TRBJ1-2
D gene: NA
CDR3 protein: CASSQDGIGYTF
CDR3 DNA: TGTGCCAGCAGCCAAGATGGGATCGGCTACACCTTC

clone size: many
V gene: TRBV27
J gene: TRBJ2-5
D gene: NA
CDR3 protein: CASSLSRHALGQETQYF
CDR3 DNA: TGTGCCAGCAGTTTATCCCGACATGCCCTTGGTCAAGAGACCCAGTACTTC

clone size: many
V gene: TRBV7-8
J gene: TRBJ2-1
D gene: TRBD2
CDR3 protein: CASSPGLAGGSVYNEQFF
CDR3 DNA: TGTGCCAGCAGCCCGGGACTAGCGGGGGGAAGTGTGTACAATGAGCAGTTCTTC

clone size: many
V gene: TRBV7-9
J gene: TRBJ2-3
D gene: NA
CDR3 protein: CASSLAEGADTQYF
CDR3 DNA: TGTGCCAGCAGCTTAGCTGAAGGAGCGGATACGCAGTATTTT